The entry below describes one T cell receptor beta chain. This clone was recorded only once. Its antigen remains unidentified. No much larger clone is present one base from it, and per-base qualities are unavailable. This entry comes from a study of T cell responses to AZD1222 COVID-19 vaccine (dated by TCRdb to the early 2020s). Background for the entire study: AZD1222 recipients whose second dose came at about 4 weeks and those whose second dose came at about 12 weeks were combined into one group, since spike-specific TCR depth and breadth did not differ between the two schedules. Trial participants were enrolled by age into 18-55, 56-69 and 70-plus year subgroups, with approximately 150, 28 and 58 TCR-sequenced participants respectively. TCR sequencing was performed for over 230 trial participants, of whom roughly 200 were given two doses of AZD1222 and around 25 were given two doses of MenACWY control vaccine. Results and caveats for the whole study, not just this receptor: Reportedly, close to half of the unique spike-specific TCRs recognized epitopes lying outside the regions that are mutated in the B.1.351 and B.1.1.7 variants. Because no day 14 peak-response samples were available, repertoires were characterized only after the peak T cell response. The 56-69-year group was small, and its depth increase did not reach significance, likely because of low power. Participants were mostly white British, with more females than males. The authors suggested clonal diversity may have been underestimated. Spike-specific TCR breadth and depth rose significantly after two AZD1222 doses compared with day 0 and with MenACWY recipients. Conclusions about previously exposed vaccinees were limited because only a handful of AZD1222 recipients were SARS-CoV-2 seropositive at baseline. The whole spike protein was spanned by vaccine-associated CD4 TCRs, and dominant responses were seen in regions 160-218 and 743-854.

This specimen's time point label, interpreted: baseline before first vaccination. Samples from vaccinated people were obtained from the UK trials COV001 and COV002, which included a single-blind randomized controlled phase 2/3 trial of AZD1222 (ChAdOx1 nCoV-19) in healthy adults. For TCRbeta chain sequencing, PBMC samples were collected from trial participants at day 0 and at day 28 after the second dose. The trim is 5 bases for V and 5 bases for J, with a gap of 19 bases between the germline ends. CDR1 and CDR2 are drawn from the germline V gene: SGDLS, YYNGEE. Including the terminal cysteine and phenylalanine, the CDR3 comprises 15 residues. Kept here is only the CDR3 DNA, which spans 45 bases and is read in frame from base 1. The CDR3 regions of human TCRbeta chains were analyzed by immunosequencing. For the original study's pipeline: Repertoire TCRs were matched against a reference library of SARS-CoV-2-specific TCRs generated with the MIRA antigen-specificity platform. Breadth was defined as the fraction of unique TCRs that were SARS-CoV-2-associated. Depth was defined as the fraction of total T cells that were SARS-CoV-2-associated. Each spike-specific TCR was assigned to its reactive spike region and to a CD4 or CD8 class using the MIRA data. Log10-transformed breadth and depth values were compared by one-way ANOVA with Sidak's multiple comparisons tests. This is the immuneACCESS table as TCRdb keeps it, with only in-frame sequences that have V and J called. A part of the clones is gone; compared with another copy, unresolved V genes explain less than half, and the rest is unexplained. The DNA gave D and trimming, while V, J and clone size come from that table. This sample has over 150,000 clones in its table, and around 92% of those were observed once. The ten largest account for about 10% of the sample.

The sample here was peripheral blood, taken on day 0 of AZD1222 vaccination. The chain is assembled from TRBV9 and TRBJ1-2; the D gene is perhaps TRBD1, from 5 matching bases. The sequence came from an adult in good health. The DNA sequence reads TGTGCCAGCAGTCCTAGTGGGACCTCTGGGTATGGCTACACCTTC. Translated, this is CASSPSGTSGYGYTF.